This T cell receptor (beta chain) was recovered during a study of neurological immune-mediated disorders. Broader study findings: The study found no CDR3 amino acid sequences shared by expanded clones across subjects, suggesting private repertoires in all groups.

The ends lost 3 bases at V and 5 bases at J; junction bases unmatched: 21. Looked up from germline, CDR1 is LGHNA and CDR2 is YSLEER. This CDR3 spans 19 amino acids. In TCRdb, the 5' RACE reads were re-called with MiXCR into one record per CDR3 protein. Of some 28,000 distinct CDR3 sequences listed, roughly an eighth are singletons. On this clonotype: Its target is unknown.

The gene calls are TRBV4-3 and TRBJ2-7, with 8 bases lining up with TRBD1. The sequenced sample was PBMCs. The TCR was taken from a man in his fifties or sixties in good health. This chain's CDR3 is CASSHDLIRGTDRVDEQYF. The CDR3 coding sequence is TGCGCCAGCAGCCATGACCTAATAAGGGGGACGGACAGGGTTGACGAGCAGTACTTC.